The next 17 T cell receptor beta chains were all read from a single sample in a study of beta chain features in type 1 diabetes. Their recognized antigens are unknown. Findings and limits, study-wide: Patients with Type 1 diabetes showed moderately but significantly shorter TCRB CDR3s in all four CD4+ subsets.

The sequenced template was cDNA made from the entire isolated RNA. The table came from immunoSEQ multiplex PCR; TCRdb's copy has only in-frame clones and leaves some out. The sample lists 50,000 or so clones, 35% to 55% seen once, with approximately 0.13% in the top ten. Sequencing used stem cell memory CD4+ T cells from blood. All receptors come from a man aged 30-40 years with type 1 diabetes.

This chain joins TRBV6-1 and TRBJ1-1; TRBD1 might be the D (6 bases). The CDR3 totals 12 residues. Germline loops: CDR1 MNHNS, CDR2 SASEGT. V shed 7 bases and J shed 5 bases, with 11 bases lying between them. The CDR3 reads CASNRVVTEAFF. For the CDR3, the DNA is TGTGCCAGCAACAGGGTGGTTACTGAAGCTTTCTTT.

The chain is built from TRBV5-1 and TRBJ2-3; 9 nucleotides agree with TRBD2. Germline V CDR1 and CDR2: SGHRS, YFSETQ. The CDR3 totals 15 residues. J was trimmed by 3 bases and V by 0 bases; bases with no gene match: 2. The CDR3 reads CASSLVAGGTDTQYF. CDR3 bases: TGCGCCAGCAGCTTGGTTGCGGGAGGGACAGATACGCAGTATTTT.

The J gene is TRBJ1-2, the V gene TRBV4-1; 7 bases fit TRBD1. Germline values: CDR1 MGHRA, CDR2 YSYEKL. The CDR3 length is 16 residues. The trim removed 1 base at V and 7 bases at J, leaving 12 bases unmatched. The CDR3 loop is CASSQVIQGVLSGYTF. DNA of the CDR3: TGCGCCAGCAGCCAAGTCATCCAGGGGGTCTTGAGTGGCTACACCTTC.

This clone was seen a single time. The chain recombines TRBV27 with TRBJ2-7; maybe TRBD2 (5 bases). This CDR3 has 16 residues. The V gene lost 4 bases and the J gene lost 3 bases, with 19 bases spanning the gap. In germline, CDR1 is MNHEY, CDR2 SMNVEV (reference sequence). Here the CDR3 DNA reads TGTGCCAGCAGTTCTCCCCTACGGGGTTTGGACTACGAGCAGTACTTC. Protein sequence: CASSSPLRGLDYEQYF.

J is TRBJ1-1 and V is TRBV28; unclear D gene. The CDR3 runs 11 residues. Germline assignment: CDR1 MDHEN and CDR2 SYDVKM. Trimming removed 2 bases from V and 7 bases from J, with 5 bases in between. CDR3 residues: CASSLGLEAFF. The CDR3 DNA is TGTGCCAGCAGTTTAGGGCTTGAAGCTTTCTTT.

The gene calls are TRBV10-3 and TRBJ2-5; 13 nucleotides match TRBD2. The V gene end was trimmed by 3 bases and the J gene end by 5 bases; junction bases not matched to a gene: 6. This CDR3 has 16 amino acids. Germline CDR1 ENHRY, CDR2 SYGVKD. CDR3 region: CAISDFGLAGVETQYF. CDR3 in DNA: TGTGCCATCAGTGATTTCGGACTAGCGGGAGTCGAGACCCAGTACTTC.

The CDR3 protein is CASSLERGTGELFF. The CDR3 DNA reads TGTGCCAGCAGTCTAGAGCGGGGCACCGGGGAGCTGTTTTTT. The gene calls are TRBV6-6 and TRBJ2-2; 7 bases map to TRBD2. Unmatched junction bases numbered 4, after V lost 5 bases and J lost 4 bases. Germline lookup yields CDR1 MNHNY and CDR2 SVGAGI (reference sequence). The length of the CDR3 is 14 residues.

The V and J genes are TRBV28 and TRBJ1-1, with D tentatively TRBD1 (5 bases). This CDR3 comprises 12 residues. V lost 5 bases to trimming and J lost 10 bases, with 14 bases between them. Germline CDR1 is MDHEN and CDR2 is SYDVKM. The CDR3 sequence: CASSPQGVGAFF. The CDR3 bases are TGTGCCAGCAGTCCCCAAGGGGTAGGAGCTTTCTTT.

This clone was seen only a few times. The chain carries TRBV7-8 and TRBJ2-1, with a tentative D call TRBD2 (6 bases). This CDR3 comprises 17 residues. CDR1 SGHVS and CDR2 FQNEAQ come from the germline V gene. V lost 2 bases to trimming and J lost 8 bases, with 22 bases between them. The CDR3 is CASSLKIWGVRTDEQFF. For the CDR3, the DNA is TGTGCCAGCAGCTTAAAAATTTGGGGGGTCCGTACCGATGAGCAGTTCTTC.

This clone occurred a few times. This rearrangement joins TRBV6-5 to TRBJ2-3; the D gene is possibly TRBD2 (6 bases). The germline V gene has CDR1 MNHEY and CDR2 SVGAGI. Trimming stripped 4 bases from V and 5 bases from J, with 16 bases between. CDR3 length: 15 amino acids. The CDR3 DNA reads as TGTGCCAGCAGTTCCGCCATTCGGGGGAAAGATACGCAGTATTTT. Translated: CASSSAIRGKDTQYF.

V and J are TRBV27 and TRBJ1-1; D gene ambiguous. This CDR3 has 13 residues. V was cut by 2 bases and J by 4 bases, with 8 bases left in between. Germline CDR1 MNHEY, CDR2 SMNVEV (reference sequence). This CDR3 reads CASSLTVFTEAFF. CDR3 nucleotides: TGTGCCAGCAGTTTAACAGTTTTCACTGAAGCTTTCTTT.

The V gene is TRBV4-1, the J gene TRBJ1-3; no clear D. The CDR3 covers 16 residues. Trimming cost V 0 bases and J 0 bases, with 9 bases left between them. Germline CDR1 is MGHRA and CDR2 is YSYEKL. The CDR3 region has the DNA TGCGCCAGCAGCCAAGAAACTTACCGCTCTGGAAACACCATATATTTT. Protein: CASSQETYRSGNTIYF.

The chain couples TRBV19 to TRBJ1-2, with D tentatively TRBD1 (5 bases). Germline lookup yields CDR1 LNHDA and CDR2 SQIVND (reference sequence). CDR3 length: 14 residues. V was shortened by 5 bases and J by 4 bases, with 14 bases between the two germline ends. The CDR3 bases are TGTGCCAGTAGTTCGCAGGGTATTCGCTATGGCTACACCTTC. It translates to CASSSQGIRYGYTF. The full variable domain, with the rest looked up from reference TRBV19 and TRBJ1-2, is DGGITQSPKYLFRKEGQNVTLSCEQNLNHDAMYWYRQDPGQGLRLIYYSQIVNDFQKGDIAEGYSVSREKKESFPLTVTSAQKNPTAFYLCASSSQGIRYGYTFGSGTRLTVV.

This clone was found a few times. The rearrangement links TRBV28 to TRBJ1-5; 10 nucleotides agree with TRBD1. From germline, CDR1 is MDHEN and CDR2 SYDVKM. This CDR3 is 17 amino acids long. Germline trimming cut 5 bases from V and 0 bases from J; bases unmatched to any gene: 7. CDR3 coding DNA: TGTGCCAGCAGTCCGGGACAGGGGAGGTATAGCAATCAGCCCCAGCATTTT. This codes for CASSPGQGRYSNQPQHF. Complete variable domain (other parts from reference TRBV28 and TRBJ1-5): DVKVTQSSRYLVKRTGEKVFLECVQDMDHENMFWYRQDPGLGLRLIYFSYDVKMKEKGDIPEGYSVSREKKERFSLILESASTNQTSMYLCASSPGQGRYSNQPQHFGDGTRLSIL.

This clone was found a few times. The gene calls are TRBV13 and TRBJ1-2; D ambiguous. Germline V gives CDR1 PRHDT, CDR2 FYEKMQ (reference sequence). Trimming left V 6 bases short and J 4 bases short, with 15 bases between. The CDR3 loop spans 14 amino acids. The DNA for the CDR3 is TGTGCCAGCAGTTCGAAAACAACGGGCTATGGCTACACCTTC. Translated: CASSSKTTGYGYTF.

This clone was detected only a few times. CDR3 bases: TGTGCCAGCAGCCGAACGACAGCTCCCTACGAGCAGTACTTC. It translates to CASSRTTAPYEQYF. The chain employs TRBV28 and TRBJ2-7; maybe TRBD1 (5 bases). From germline, CDR1 is MDHEN and CDR2 SYDVKM. V was trimmed by 6 bases and J by 2 bases, leaving 14 bases between them. CDR3 size: 14 residues. Together with reference TRBV28 and TRBJ2-7, the CDR3 gives the full variable domain: DVKVTQSSRYLVKRTGEKVFLECVQDMDHENMFWYRQDPGLGLRLIYFSYDVKMKEKGDIPEGYSVSREKKERFSLILESASTNQTSMYLCASSRTTAPYEQYFGPGTRLTVT.

The chain employs TRBV5-1 and TRBJ1-2, with TRBD1 matching 7 bases. Germline-derived CDR1 and CDR2 are SGHRS and YFSETQ. The CDR3 runs to 14 residues. Trimming at V came to 4 bases and at J to 0 bases, leaving 3 bases not matched to a gene. CDR3 in amino acids: CASSRDSPNYGYTF. The CDR3 DNA sequence: TGCGCCAGCAGCCGGGACAGTCCTAACTATGGCTACACCTTC. The variable domain in full, with the rest retrieved from reference TRBV5-1 and TRBJ1-2, is KAGVTQTPRYLIKTRGQQVTLSCSPISGHRSVSWYQQTPGQGLQFLFEYFSETQRNKGNFPGRFSGRQFSNSRSEMNVSTLELGDSALYLCASSRDSPNYGYTFGSGTRLTVV.